The 10 T cell receptor beta chains below were found in one sample sequenced in a study of T cell repertoires in cytomegalovirus infection. One entry per CDR3 protein, called by TCRdb with MiXCR from the reads. The sample lists approximately 490,000 distinct CDR3 sequences, roughly 10% occurring once. The sequencing input was PBMCs. These receptors were obtained from a human donor in good health (CMV status not recorded). Some clones in this sample may be carry-over from other donors' samples.

A few counts support this clonotype. The chain links TRBV3-1 to TRBJ1-2; 7 nucleotides match TRBD1. V lost 3 bases, J lost 5 bases, and 15 bases stayed unmatched. Germline CDR1 and CDR2: LGHDT and YNNKEL (reference sequence). The CDR3 is made up of 17 amino acids. Written as DNA, the CDR3 is TGTGCCAGCAGCCATGCCGGGACAGCCAACCGATTTTATGGCTACACCTTC. It yields the protein CASSHAGTANRFYGYTF.

This clonotype has ten or more counts. This chain joins TRBV5-4 and TRBJ2-5; TRBD2 agrees at 7 bases. The CDR3 is 14 residues long. The V segment lost 4 bases and the J segment 5 bases; nucleotides outside the gene matches: 8. Germline-derived CDR1 and CDR2 are SGHNT and YYREEE (reference sequence). In DNA, the CDR3 is TGTGCCAGCAGCAGGGGAGGGTACCGGGAGACCCAGTACTTC. Amino acids: CASSRGGYRETQYF.

The chain carries TRBV6-2 or TRBV6-3 and TRBJ1-5; 8 bases line up with TRBD1. The V gene's germline CDR1 is MNHEY and CDR2 SVGEGT. The CDR3 is 15 residues long. J gave up 7 bases and V 6 bases, and 11 bases lay outside the gene matches. The CDR3 spells CASSSRTGSYQPQHF. The CDR3 nucleotides are TGTGCCAGCAGCTCACGGACAGGGTCATACCAGCCCCAGCATTTT.

J is TRBJ1-1 and V is TRBV11-2; TRBD1 agrees at 12 bases. The CDR3 consists of 17 residues. Trimming removed 0 bases from V and 9 bases from J; junction bases left unmatched: 11. The germline gives CDR1 SGHAT, CDR2 FQNNGV. Here the CDR3 DNA reads TGTGCCAGCAGCTTAGAGTCCGGGGGACAGGGGGCAGGCAAAGCTTTCTTT. This translates into CASSLESGGQGAGKAFF.

This clonotype has at least ten counts. The J gene is TRBJ2-2, the V gene TRBV10-3, with 10 bases that match TRBD1. The CDR3 is 14 amino acids. The junction had 8 bases not matched to a gene; V was cut back by 10 bases and J by 6 bases. The germline V gene encodes CDR1 ENHRY and CDR2 SYGVKD. The DNA of the CDR3 is TGTGCCACCGCCCCGGGACAGGGGCCCGGGGAGCTGTTTTTT. Its protein product is CATAPGQGPGELFF.

As for this clonotype: One end of the junction fails to match germline, which may point to a read error. The chain uses TRBV15 and TRBJ2-4; 12 nucleotides line up with TRBD1. The germline CDR1 and CDR2 sequences are LNHNV and YYDKDF (reference sequence). This CDR3 spans 17 amino acids. DNA for the CDR3: TGTGTCACCAGCAGAGAGAGGGACAGGGGGCTCAAAAACATTCAGTACTTC. Translated, it gives CVTSRERDRGLKNIQYF. The full variable domain, its missing parts supplied by reference TRBV15 and TRBJ2-4, is DAMVIQNPRYQVTQFGKPVTLSCSQTLNHNVMYWYQQKSSQAPKLLFHYYDKDFNNEADTPDNFQSRRPNTSFCFLDIRSPGLGDTAMYLCVTSRERDRGLKNIQYFGAGTRLSVL.

Many counts were recorded for this clonotype. This chain connects TRBV20-1 to TRBJ1-1; weak D call: TRBD1 (6 bases). The CDR3 extends over 12 amino acids. The germline CDR1 and CDR2 sequences are DFQATT and SNEGSKA (reference sequence). Trimming stripped 6 bases from V and 0 bases from J, with 8 bases between. DNA for the CDR3: TGCAGTGCACAGGGAATGAACACTGAAGCTTTCTTT. As protein: CSAQGMNTEAFF.

A few counts support this clonotype. The chain recombines TRBV5-1 with TRBJ2-1; 7 nucleotides align to TRBD2. This CDR3 comprises 16 residues. Germline V gene sequence: CDR1 SGHRS, CDR2 YFSETQ. The junction had 16 bases not matched to a gene; V was cut back by 5 bases and J by 8 bases. CDR3 nucleotide sequence: TGCGCCAGCAGGTCCCCCGAGCGGGGAGAAGTTGATGAGCAGTTCTTC. Translated, it gives CASRSPERGEVDEQFF.

This clonotype was seen many times. The chain has TRBV20-1 and TRBJ2-5, with a weak D call TRBD1 (5 bases). V was shortened by 3 bases and J by 0 bases, with 14 bases between the two germline ends. This CDR3 spans 15 amino acids. Germline CDR1 reads DFQATT; CDR2 reads SNEGSKA (reference sequence). The CDR3 sequence is CSASSAGQYQETQYF. Here the CDR3 DNA reads TGCAGTGCTAGCTCGGCAGGGCAGTACCAAGAGACCCAGTACTTC.

This chain connects TRBV29-1 to TRBJ1-5; D is undetermined. Trimming left V 2 bases short and J 0 bases short, with 29 bases between. In germline, CDR1 is SQVTM, CDR2 ANQGSEA. This CDR3 comprises 21 residues. Here the CDR3 DNA reads TGCAGCGTTGAACCTTTGAGGCCTGCAGGTTGGAAGTCGGCTAGCAATCAGCCCCAGCATTTT. As protein: CSVEPLRPAGWKSASNQPQHF.